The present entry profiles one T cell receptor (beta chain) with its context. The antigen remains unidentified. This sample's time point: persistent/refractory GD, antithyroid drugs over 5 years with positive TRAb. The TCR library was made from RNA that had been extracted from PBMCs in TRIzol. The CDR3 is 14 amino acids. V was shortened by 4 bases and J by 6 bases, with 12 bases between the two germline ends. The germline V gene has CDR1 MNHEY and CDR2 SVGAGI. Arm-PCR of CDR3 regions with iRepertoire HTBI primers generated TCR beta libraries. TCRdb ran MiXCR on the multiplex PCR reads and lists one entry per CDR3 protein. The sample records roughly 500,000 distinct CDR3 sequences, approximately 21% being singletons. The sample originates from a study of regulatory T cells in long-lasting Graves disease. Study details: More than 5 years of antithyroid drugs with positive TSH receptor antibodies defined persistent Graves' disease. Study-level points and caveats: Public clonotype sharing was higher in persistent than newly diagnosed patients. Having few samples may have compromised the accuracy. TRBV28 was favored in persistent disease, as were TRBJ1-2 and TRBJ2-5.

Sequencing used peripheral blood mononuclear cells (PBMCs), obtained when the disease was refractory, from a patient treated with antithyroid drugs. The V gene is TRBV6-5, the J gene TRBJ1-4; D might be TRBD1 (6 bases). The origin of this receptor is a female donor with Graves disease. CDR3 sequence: CASSFVQGYEKLFF. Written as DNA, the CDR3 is TGTGCCAGCAGTTTCGTACAGGGCTATGAAAAACTGTTTTTT.